This T cell receptor (beta chain) was captured in a study of blood T cell repertoires in COVID-19. Study information: Samples representing acute and convalescent COVID-19 were sourced from the United States, Italy and Spain. Sources were T cells, B-cell-depleted T cells, or PBMCs; the material itself was cDNA or gDNA.

The CDR3 loop spans 18 amino acids. V lost 7 bases, J lost 2 bases, and 12 bases stayed unmatched. Germline V gene data show CDR1 as LNHDA and CDR2 as SQIVND (reference sequence). Original data processing: Scientists estimated how many nucleated cells there were by amplifying reference gene primers. Produced via immunoSEQ multiplex PCR; TCRdb's table is partial and in-frame only. Clone size and the V and J calls come from that table; the DNA yielded D and trimming. The sample lists roughly 30,000 clones, about 91% seen once, with 28% in the top ten. This sequence joins TRBV19 and TRBJ2-6; 9 positions match TRBD1. The sequence came from an elderly man with acute or convalescent COVID-19. The sequenced sample was peripheral blood. In DNA form, the CDR3 reads TGTGCCAGTAAAGAAGCAGGACAGGGGACCCCTGGGGCCAACGTCCTGACTTTC. Its translation is CASKEAGQGTPGANVLTF.